The present T cell receptor (beta chain) was sequenced within a study of human T cells and chemical hapten exposure. As regards this clonotype: Its antigen is as yet unknown.

What the library attached to individual cDNA molecules were unique molecular identifiers. In TCRdb, the RACE reads were re-called with MiXCR into one record per CDR3 protein. The repertoire holds about 340,000 distinct CDR3 sequences, with around 7% as singletons. The CDR3 contains 14 residues. Germline V gene lookup returns CDR1 SEHNR and CDR2 FQNEAQ (reference sequence). Between the trimmed V and J ends, which lost 2 bases and 6 bases, there was a span of 13 bases. Study conclusions and caveats: With DPC sensitization, TCRs exceeding 1 in 1000 frequency showed no change.

Time point given: patch test 1, 2 weeks after DPC sensitization. The treatment: therapeutic diphenylcyclopropenone sensitization with weekly scalp DPC. The sample was whole blood, taken in connection with sensitization to the hapten diphenylcyclopropenone (DPC). This TCR was sampled from a woman aged 18-35 years with alopecia areata. Some clones in this sample may be carry-over from other donors' samples. This chain links TRBV7-9 with TRBJ1-1; D is possibly TRBD1 (6 bases). CDR3: CASSLLGGLPEAFF. The CDR3 DNA reads TGTGCCAGCAGCTTACTTGGGGGGCTACCTGAAGCTTTCTTT. Full variable domain (rest looked up from reference TRBV7-9 and TRBJ1-1): DTGVSQNPRHKITKRGQNVTFRCDPISEHNRLYWYRQTLGQGPEFLTYFQNEAQLEKSRLLSDRFSAERPKGSFSTLEIQRTEQGDSAMYLCASSLLGGLPEAFFGQGTRLTVV.